This T cell receptor beta chain was sequenced in a study of identical twins. Notes on this clonotype: Its target is unknown.

Germline assignment: CDR1 DFQATT and CDR2 SNEGSKA (reference sequence). CDR3 length: 14 residues. Study-level results: Abundant cord blood beta clonotypes carried fewer insertions; memory repertoires showed none. Out-of-frame TCR alpha sharing observed in monozygotic twins exceeded model estimates. Cross-sectional statistical analysis was relied on for the conclusions, without the same donors being followed.

TCRdb analysed the 5' RACE reads with MiXCR anew, one entry per CDR3 protein. The data show some 1,600,000 distinct CDR3 sequences, about 32% seen once. Healthy Caucasians alone served as donors. This sequence originates from a newborn girl in good health. This rearrangement joins TRBV20-1 to TRBJ2-1, with D possibly being TRBD1 or TRBD2 (6 bases each). With the DNA end fitting TRBJ2-7 better, the J assignment may be wrong. Material for sequencing was cord blood. The CDR3 reads CSARKGEVYNEQYF. The CDR3 DNA reads as TGCAGTGCTAGAAAGGGGGAGGTATACAATGAGCAGTACTTC.